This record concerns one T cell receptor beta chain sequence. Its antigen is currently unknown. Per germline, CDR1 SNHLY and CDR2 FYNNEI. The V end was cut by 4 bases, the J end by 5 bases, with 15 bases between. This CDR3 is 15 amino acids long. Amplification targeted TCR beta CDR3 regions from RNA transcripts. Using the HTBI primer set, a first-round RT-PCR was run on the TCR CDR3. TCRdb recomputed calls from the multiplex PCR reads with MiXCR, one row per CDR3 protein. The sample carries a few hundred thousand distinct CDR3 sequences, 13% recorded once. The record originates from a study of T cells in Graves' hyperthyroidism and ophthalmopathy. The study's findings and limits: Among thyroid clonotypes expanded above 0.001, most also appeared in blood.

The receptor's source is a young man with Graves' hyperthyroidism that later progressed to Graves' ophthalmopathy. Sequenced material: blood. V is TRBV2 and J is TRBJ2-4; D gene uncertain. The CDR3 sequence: CASSATVTLENIQYF. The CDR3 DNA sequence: TGTGCCAGCAGTGCAACAGTTACTTTAGAAAACATTCAGTACTTC.